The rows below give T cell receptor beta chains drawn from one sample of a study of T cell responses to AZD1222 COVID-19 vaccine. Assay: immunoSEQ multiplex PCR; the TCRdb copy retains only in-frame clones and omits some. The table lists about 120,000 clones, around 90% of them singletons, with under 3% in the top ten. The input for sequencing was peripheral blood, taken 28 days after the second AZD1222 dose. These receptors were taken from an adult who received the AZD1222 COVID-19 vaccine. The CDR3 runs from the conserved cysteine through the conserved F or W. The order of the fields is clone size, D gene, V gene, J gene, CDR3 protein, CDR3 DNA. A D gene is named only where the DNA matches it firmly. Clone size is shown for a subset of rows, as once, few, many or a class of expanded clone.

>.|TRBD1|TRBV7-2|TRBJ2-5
CASSGQGIQETQYF
TGTGCCAGCAGTGGACAGGGGATACAAGAGACCCAGTACTTC
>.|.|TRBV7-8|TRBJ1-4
CASSLEPLTNEKLFF
TGTGCCAGCAGCTTAGAACCGCTAACTAATGAAAAACTGTTTTTT
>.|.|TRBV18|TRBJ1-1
CASSPLDGNTEAFF
TGTGCCAGCTCACCTTTGGACGGGAACACTGAAGCTTTCTTT
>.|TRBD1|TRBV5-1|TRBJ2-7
CASSPEYQGAEQYF
TGCGCCAGCAGCCCCGAGTACCAGGGGGCCGAGCAGTACTTC
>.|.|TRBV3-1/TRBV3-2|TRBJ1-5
CASSQGVGGEPQHF
TGTGCCAGCAGCCAAGGAGTCGGCGGGGAGCCCCAGCATTTT
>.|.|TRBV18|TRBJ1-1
CASSRLGTEAFF
TGTGCCAGCTCCCGACTAGGGACTGAAGCTTTCTTT
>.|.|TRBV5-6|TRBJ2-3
CASSWVTDTQYF
TGTGCCAGCAGCTGGGTCACAGATACGCAGTATTTT
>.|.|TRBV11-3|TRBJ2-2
CASPLLGPGELFF
TGTGCCAGCCCCCTTTTGGGGCCCGGGGAGCTGTTTTTT
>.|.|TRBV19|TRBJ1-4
CASSIRWESEKLFF
TGTGCCAGTAGTATCCGGTGGGAGAGTGAAAAACTGTTTTTT
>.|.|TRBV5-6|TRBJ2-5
CASSFYEGRETQYF
TGTGCCAGCAGCTTCTATGAGGGGAGAGAGACCCAGTACTTC
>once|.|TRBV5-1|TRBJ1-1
CASSITMNTEAFF
TGCGCCAGCAGCATTACTATGAACACTGAAGCTTTCTTT
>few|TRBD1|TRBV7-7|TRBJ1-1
CASSPWTGGTNTEAFF
TGTGCTAGCAGCCCCTGGACAGGGGGAACGAACACTGAAGCTTTCTTT
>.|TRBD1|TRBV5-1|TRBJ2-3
CASSFTGGADTQYF
TGCGCCAGCAGCTTCACAGGGGGCGCAGATACGCAGTATTTT
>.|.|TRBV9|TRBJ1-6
CASSARGNSYNSPLHF
TGTGCCAGCAGCGCAAGGGGGAACTCCTATAATTCACCCCTCCACTTT
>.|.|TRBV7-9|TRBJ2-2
CASRDRRPNTGELFF
TGTGCCAGCAGGGACCGAAGACCGAACACCGGGGAGCTGTTTTTT
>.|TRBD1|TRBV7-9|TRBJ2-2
CASSSTGGTGELFF
TGTGCCAGCAGCTCGACAGGGGGGACCGGGGAGCTGTTTTTT
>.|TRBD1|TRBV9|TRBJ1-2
CASSVTGVNYGYTF
TGTGCCAGCAGCGTGACAGGGGTTAACTATGGCTACACCTTC
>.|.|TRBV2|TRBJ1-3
CASSEFYQVPRVSGNTIYF
TGTGCCAGCAGTGAATTTTATCAAGTGCCCCGAGTTTCTGGAAACACCATATATTTT
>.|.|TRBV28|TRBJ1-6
CASSLTGGNSPLHF
TGTGCCAGCAGTTTGACAGGAGGTAATTCACCCCTCCACTTT
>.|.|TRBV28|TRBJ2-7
CASSYGPGIPSYEQYF
TGTGCCAGCAGCTACGGTCCCGGGATCCCCTCCTACGAGCAGTACTTC
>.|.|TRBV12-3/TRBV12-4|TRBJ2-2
CASRSDSLELFF
TGTGCCAGCAGGTCGGACAGTCTAGAGCTGTTTTTT
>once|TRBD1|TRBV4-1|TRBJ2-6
CASSHQIGQGGSGANVLTF
TGCGCCAGCAGCCACCAGATTGGACAGGGGGGCTCTGGGGCCAACGTCCTGACTTTC
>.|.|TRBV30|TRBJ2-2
CAWREGGTGELFF
TGTGCCTGGAGGGAGGGGGGCACCGGGGAGCTGTTTTTT
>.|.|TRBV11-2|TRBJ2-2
CASRQPGGRITGELFF
TGTGCCAGCAGACAACCCGGGGGTCGTATCACCGGGGAGCTGTTTTTT
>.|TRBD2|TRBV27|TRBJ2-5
CASSPRSGGAAQYF
TGTGCCAGCAGCCCGAGGAGCGGGGGGGCCGCCCAGTACTTC
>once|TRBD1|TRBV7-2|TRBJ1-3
CASSTTGGISGNTIYF
TGTGCCAGCAGCACGACAGGGGGGATCAGTGGAAACACCATATATTTT
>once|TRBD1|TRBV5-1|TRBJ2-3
CASSLDRGQGTDTQYF
TGCGCCAGCAGCTTGGACCGTGGACAGGGAACAGATACGCAGTATTTT
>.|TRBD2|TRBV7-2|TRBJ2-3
CASSLGGRGTPTDTQYF
TGTGCCAGCAGCTTAGGAGGGCGGGGGACGCCCACAGATACGCAGTATTTT
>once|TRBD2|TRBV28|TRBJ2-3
CASSSPGLATDTQYF
TGTGCCAGCAGCTCCCCGGGACTAGCTACAGATACGCAGTATTTT
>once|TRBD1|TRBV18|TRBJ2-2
CASSLRTGANTGELFF
TGTGCCAGCTCCCTCCGGACAGGAGCTAACACCGGGGAGCTGTTTTTT
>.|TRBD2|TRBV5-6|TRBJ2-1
CASSLFGVLAGGPQFF
TGTGCCAGCAGCTTATTTGGGGTACTAGCGGGGGGGCCCCAGTTCTTC
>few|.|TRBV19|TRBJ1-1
CASRGRTSMNTEAFF
TGTGCCAGTCGGGGACGGACCTCGATGAACACTGAAGCTTTCTTT
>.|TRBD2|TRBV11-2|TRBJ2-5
CASSPAGPQYF
TGTGCCAGCAGCCCAGCGGGACCCCAGTACTTC
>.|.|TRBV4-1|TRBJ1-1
CASSPDRTNTEAFF
TGCGCCAGCAGCCCTGACAGGACGAACACTGAAGCTTTCTTT
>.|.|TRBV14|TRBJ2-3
CASSQELGDTQYF
TGTGCCAGCAGCCAAGAATTGGGAGATACGCAGTATTTT
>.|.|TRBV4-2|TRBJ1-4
CASSKSGNQREKLFF
TGTGCCAGCAGCAAGAGTGGGAACCAGCGGGAAAAACTGTTTTTT
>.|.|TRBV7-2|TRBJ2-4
CASSLGGREVRAKNIQYF
TGTGCCAGCAGCTTAGGGGGCAGGGAGGTCCGGGCCAAAAACATTCAGTACTTC
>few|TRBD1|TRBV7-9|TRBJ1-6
CASSLARQGNSPLHF
TGTGCCAGCAGCTTAGCCCGACAGGGGAATTCACCCCTCCACTTT
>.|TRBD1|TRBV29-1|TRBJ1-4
CSVLPGTVGEKLFF
TGCAGCGTTTTACCGGGGACAGTGGGTGAAAAACTGTTTTTT
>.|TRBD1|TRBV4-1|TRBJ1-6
CASSQSGTGGVLVNSPLHF
TGCGCCAGCAGCCAATCCGGGACAGGGGGTGTTTTGGTCAATTCACCCCTCCACTTT
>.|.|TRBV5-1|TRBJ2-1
CASSLGPSLSSYNEQFF
TGCGCCAGCAGCTTAGGGCCCAGCCTGAGCTCCTACAATGAGCAGTTCTTC
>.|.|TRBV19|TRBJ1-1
CASTDRNGVNTEAFF
TGTGCCAGTACCGACAGGAATGGAGTGAACACTGAAGCTTTCTTT
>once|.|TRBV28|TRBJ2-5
CASSRVRTETQYF
TGTGCCAGCAGTCGGGTACGGACGGAGACCCAGTACTTC
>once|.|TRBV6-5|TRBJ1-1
CATAPRENTEAFF
TGTGCCACAGCGCCTCGGGAGAACACTGAAGCTTTCTTT
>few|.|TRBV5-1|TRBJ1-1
CASSTGDSTAEAFF
TGCGCCAGCAGCACCGGGGATTCAACGGCTGAAGCTTTCTTT
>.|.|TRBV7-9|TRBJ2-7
CASRLSSYEQYF
TGTGCCAGCAGACTGAGCTCCTACGAGCAGTACTTC
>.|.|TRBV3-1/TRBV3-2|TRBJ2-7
CASSHFGYYEQYF
TGTGCCAGCAGCCACTTCGGTTACTACGAGCAGTACTTC
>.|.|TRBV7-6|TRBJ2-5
CASSKPGTPNQETQYF
TGTGCCAGCAGCAAACCCGGGACCCCAAACCAAGAGACCCAGTACTTC
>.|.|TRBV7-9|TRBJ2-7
CASSLTVYEQYF
TGTGCCAGCAGCTTAACGGTCTACGAGCAGTACTTC
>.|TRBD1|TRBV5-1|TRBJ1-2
CASSLDRIYGYTF
TGCGCCAGCAGCCTGGACAGGATCTATGGCTACACCTTC
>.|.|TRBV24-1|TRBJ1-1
CATSALGTTEAFF
TGTGCCACCAGTGCTCTAGGGACGACGGAAGCTTTCTTT
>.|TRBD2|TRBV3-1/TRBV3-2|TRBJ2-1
CASSPGLAPYEQFF
TGTGCCAGCAGCCCGGGACTAGCGCCCTATGAGCAGTTCTTC